What follows are 25 T cell receptor beta chains derived from one specimen sequenced in a study of T cell repertoires in cytomegalovirus infection. One entry per CDR3 protein results from TCRdb running MiXCR on the reads. Of some 940,000 distinct CDR3 sequences in the sample, around 31% were seen once. For these TCRs, the target antigens are not known. Material: cultured CD8+ T cells from PBMCs, obtained from culture after CMV antigen stimulation. Every receptor here comes from a human donor in good health (CMV status not recorded). Some clones in this sample may be carry-over from other donors' samples.

The chain employs TRBV19 and TRBJ1-6; TRBD1 matches 10 bases. The J segment lost 9 bases and the V segment lost 3 bases, leaving 2 bases of the junction unmatched. This CDR3 comprises 14 residues. Germline V CDR1 and CDR2: LNHDA, SQIVND (reference sequence). The CDR3 nucleotides are TGTGCCAGTAGTATCGGGACAGGGGTTTCACCCCTCCACTTT. Translation gives CASSIGTGVSPLHF.

The chain couples TRBV27 to TRBJ2-1, with 7 bases that match TRBD2. This CDR3 comprises 18 residues. The germline V gene encodes CDR1 MNHEY and CDR2 SMNVEV (reference sequence). The ends lost 1 base at V and 0 bases at J; junction bases unmatched: 9. CDR3: CASSLLWRGTNSYNEQFF. The DNA of the CDR3 is TGTGCCAGCAGTTTATTATGGCGGGGGACGAACTCCTACAATGAGCAGTTCTTC.

This clonotype was counted ten times or more. The chain uses TRBV6-6 and TRBJ1-6; possibly TRBD1 for D (5 bases). V lost 3 bases to trimming and J lost 8 bases, with 17 bases between them. CDR1 is MNHNY and CDR2 is SVGAGI in the germline V gene (reference sequence). This CDR3 has 16 residues. The CDR3, as DNA: TGTGCCAGCAGTTATCTCCAGGGAGTACTGGATTCACCCCTCCACTTT. Its protein is CASSYLQGVLDSPLHF.

The rearrangement links TRBV27 to TRBJ1-1, with D perhaps TRBD1 (5 bases). The CDR3 totals 15 residues. The germline CDR1 and CDR2 sequences are MNHEY and SMNVEV (reference sequence). The V end lost 4 bases, the J end lost 3 bases, and 15 bases lay between the germline ends. CDR3 region: CASSSSPGKDTEAFF. The CDR3 DNA sequence: TGTGCCAGCAGTTCTAGCCCAGGGAAAGACACTGAAGCTTTCTTT.

The chain is built from TRBV27 and TRBJ2-1; TRBD2 is a possible D gene (6 bases). Trimming took 7 bases from V and 2 from J, leaving 15 bases between them. This CDR3 has 15 residues. Germline CDR1 is MNHEY and CDR2 is SMNVEV (reference sequence). The CDR3: CASKAGLIAYNEQFF. As DNA, the CDR3 is TGTGCCAGCAAGGCAGGACTAATTGCCTACAATGAGCAGTTCTTC.

Only a few counts were recorded for this clonotype. The chain combines TRBV6-1 with TRBJ2-1, with TRBD2 identical over 8 bases. The CDR3 is made up of 15 amino acids. Germline CDR1 is MNHNS and CDR2 is SASEGT. The trim removed 3 bases at V and 4 bases at J, leaving 5 bases unmatched. As DNA, the CDR3 is TGTGCCAGCAGTGAGGAGCGGGGGAGATACAATGAGCAGTTCTTC. Translating it yields CASSEERGRYNEQFF.

This clonotype was picked up a small number of times. The J gene is TRBJ1-2, the V gene TRBV14; TRBD1 is a possible D gene (6 bases). V lost 3 bases, J lost 2 bases, and 22 bases lay in between. This CDR3 is built from 18 residues. From germline, CDR1 is SGHDN and CDR2 FVKESK. The CDR3 reads CASSHQPETGIFNYGYTF. Written as DNA, the CDR3 is TGTGCCAGCAGCCACCAACCCGAAACAGGGATATTCAACTATGGCTACACCTTC.

The V and J genes are TRBV7-9 and TRBJ1-6; D ambiguous. Trimming took 2 bases from V and 6 from J, leaving 8 bases between them. Germline loops: CDR1 SEHNR, CDR2 FQNEAQ (reference sequence). The CDR3 runs 14 residues. CDR3 amino acids: CASSLWRPNSPLHF. In DNA, the CDR3 is TGTGCCAGCAGCTTATGGAGGCCTAATTCACCCCTCCACTTT.

The V call is TRBV27, the J call TRBJ2-7, with a tentative D call TRBD1 (6 bases). Germline V gene lookup returns CDR1 MNHEY and CDR2 SMNVEV (reference sequence). The CDR3 sequence is 14 residues long. V was cut by 2 bases and J by 3 bases, with 11 bases left in between. The CDR3 reads CASSLKTGYYEQYF. The DNA for the CDR3 is TGTGCCAGCAGTTTAAAGACAGGCTACTACGAGCAGTACTTC.

This clonotype has only a few counts. The chain joins TRBV7-9 to TRBJ2-7; D tentatively reads TRBD1 or TRBD2 (5 bases each). This CDR3 is 13 amino acids long. Trimming cost V 6 bases and J 5 bases, with 14 bases left between them. Germline V gene sequence: CDR1 SEHNR, CDR2 FQNEAQ (reference sequence). CDR3: CASRGTQEDEQYF. For the CDR3, the DNA is TGTGCCAGCAGGGGGACCCAGGAGGACGAGCAGTACTTC.

With respect to this clonotype: The germline gene is not matched at one end of the junction; a read error may be the cause. The chain couples TRBV7-9 to TRBJ2-1; TRBD2 matches 7 bases. CDR1 and CDR2 (germline): SEHNR, FQNEAQ (reference sequence). There are 16 residues in the CDR3. In DNA, the CDR3 is TGTGCTAGCAGCCCGGGACCCCGGGGGGATTACAATGAGCAGTTCTTC. It yields the protein CASSPGPRGDYNEQFF.

The V and J genes are TRBV2 and TRBJ2-7; TRBD2 aligns across 7 bases. Germline CDR1 reads SNHLY; CDR2 reads FYNNEI. V lost 2 bases and J lost 0; bases outside the gene matches: 7. The CDR3 has 16 residues. CDR3 amino acids: CASSELGGGSSYEQYV. DNA for the CDR3: TGTGCCAGCAGTGAATTAGGCGGGGGTAGCTCCTACGAGCAGTACGTC.

This chain uses TRBV7-9 with TRBJ2-1; D remains ambiguous. This CDR3 comprises 12 residues. V lost 10 bases and J 4 bases, leaving 11 bases between the germline ends. Looked up from germline, CDR1 is SEHNR and CDR2 is FQNEAQ (reference sequence). CDR3 sequence (DNA): TGTGCCACCCCAGAAAGGTACAATGAGCAGTTCTTC. This gives the protein CATPERYNEQFF.

The V gene is TRBV7-4, the J gene TRBJ1-5; unclear D gene. V lost 2 bases, J lost 4 bases, and 6 bases lay in between. Per germline, CDR1 SGHVT and CDR2 SQSDAQ. CDR3 length: 13 amino acids. This CDR3 is CASSLPPNQPQHF. CDR3 bases: TGTGCCAGCAGCTTACCGCCGAATCAGCCCCAGCATTTT.

The chain is built from TRBV5-1 and TRBJ2-5; D possibly corresponds to TRBD2 (6 bases). Germline lookup yields CDR1 SGHRS and CDR2 YFSETQ. CDR3 length equals 12 residues. V dropped 8 bases and J dropped 3 bases, with 11 bases sitting between them. This CDR3 is CASRGNKETQYF. The CDR3 nucleotides read TGCGCCAGTCGGGGGAACAAAGAGACCCAGTACTTC. The full variable domain, in which reference TRBV5-1 and TRBJ2-5 provide the parts outside the CDR3, is KAGVTQTPRYLIKTRGQQVTLSCSPISGHRSVSWYQQTPGQGLQFLFEYFSETQRNKGNFPGRFSGRQFSNSRSEMNVSTLELGDSALYLCASRGNKETQYFGPGTRLLVL.

This clonotype was detected a few times. This chain links TRBV6-5 with TRBJ2-3; TRBD2 aligns across 10 bases. Per the germline V gene, CDR1 is MNHEY and CDR2 is SVGAGI. The CDR3 has 15 amino acids. The V and J ends lost 6 bases and 2 bases, in that order; junction bases with no gene match: 5. The DNA of the CDR3 is TGTGCCAGCAGAGGTCTAGCGGGGGACACAGATACGCAGTATTTT. Its translation: CASRGLAGDTDTQYF.

This clonotype was detected ten times or more. J is TRBJ2-3 and V is TRBV7-2, with 8 bases fitting TRBD1. The CDR3 is made up of 16 amino acids. V lost 5 bases to trimming and J lost 2 bases; unmatched junction nucleotides: 9. The germline V gene has CDR1 SGHTA and CDR2 FQGNSA. The CDR3 region has the DNA TGTGCCAGCAGCGAATTGGGACAGGCGCTCACAGATACGCAGTATTTT. Its protein is CASSELGQALTDTQYF.

This chain uses TRBV12-3 or TRBV12-4 with TRBJ2-2; D gene ambiguous. Trimming left V 10 bases short and J 0 bases short, with 21 bases between. CDR3 length equals 17 residues. The CDR3 here is CANNFHSQDANTGELFF. CDR3 bases: TGTGCCAACAACTTCCACAGCCAGGACGCGAACACCGGGGAGCTGTTTTTT.

This clonotype turned up a few times. The V gene is TRBV4-3, the J gene TRBJ2-1, with D uncertain. The CDR3 contains 17 residues. Germline V lookup: CDR1 LGHNA, CDR2 YSLEER. Deletions cut 0 bases from V and 2 bases from J, with 14 bases between. The CDR3 DNA reads as TGCGCCAGCAGCCAAGATTTGATAGGGTCGGCCTACAATGAGCAGTTCTTC. Translated: CASSQDLIGSAYNEQFF.

The DNA of the CDR3 is TGTGCCAGCAGCCCCCACAGAAATACGCAGTATTTT. Translation gives CASSPHRNTQYF. The rearrangement uses TRBV11-2 and TRBJ2-3; D call uncertain. Germline CDR1 and CDR2: SGHAT and FQNNGV. The CDR3 extends over 12 amino acids. Trimming took 5 bases from V and 7 from J, leaving 10 bases between them.

At least ten counts were recorded for this clonotype. The chain is built from TRBV7-2 and TRBJ1-5; tentative D call: TRBD1 (5 bases). CDR1 is SGHTA and CDR2 is FQGNSA in the germline V gene. Trimming cost V 3 bases and J 4 bases, with 16 bases left between them. The CDR3 has 16 residues. This chain's CDR3 is CASSLNRGVDNQPQHF. In DNA, the CDR3 is TGTGCCAGCAGCTTGAACCGGGGCGTTGATAATCAGCCCCAGCATTTT.

J is TRBJ2-1 and V is TRBV9; 7 nucleotides line up with TRBD2. V trimming: 2 bases; J trimming: 0 bases; junction bases outside the gene matches: 11. The CDR3 extends over 18 amino acids. The germline V gene has CDR1 SGDLS and CDR2 YYNGEE. CDR3 residues: CASSVSGSGAGSYNEQFF. The DNA for the CDR3 is TGTGCCAGCAGCGTTTCGGGAAGCGGGGCTGGCTCCTACAATGAGCAGTTCTTC. Supplemented by reference TRBV9 and TRBJ2-1, the full variable domain reads DSGVTQTPKHLITATGQRVTLRCSPRSGDLSVYWYQQSLDQGLQFLIQYYNGEERAKGNILERFSAQQFPDLHSELNLSSLELGDSALYFCASSVSGSGAGSYNEQFFGPGTRLTVL.

This clonotype was seen only a few times. This chain connects TRBV6-1 to TRBJ1-4; no firm D call. Trimming pared 5 bases from V and 13 bases from J, leaving 14 bases between. The CDR3 is made up of 12 amino acids. Germline V CDR1 and CDR2: MNHNS, SASEGT. CDR3 nucleotide sequence: TGTGCCAGCAGTACCTATGACTTGAGACTGTTTTTT. As protein: CASSTYDLRLFF.

The chain uses TRBV12-3 or TRBV12-4 and TRBJ2-2; 13 bases are shared with TRBD2. This CDR3 has 17 residues. The J segment lost 4 bases and the V segment lost 3 bases, leaving 5 bases of the junction unmatched. The CDR3 is CASSLQLAGGSTGELFF. The CDR3 DNA reads TGTGCCAGCAGTTTGCAACTAGCGGGGGGGAGCACCGGGGAGCTGTTTTTT.

This clonotype has only a few counts. The chain couples TRBV11-3 to TRBJ2-1; TRBD2 matches 10 bases. CDR1 is SGHNT, CDR2 YENEEA, per germline. Trimming removed 4 bases from V and 4 bases from J; junction bases left unmatched: 7. The CDR3 runs to 16 residues. The CDR3 protein is CASSSRRTSGYNEQFF. In DNA form, the CDR3 reads TGTGCCAGCAGCTCGAGGAGGACTAGCGGTTACAATGAGCAGTTCTTC.